These 9 T cell receptor beta chains share one sample of origin, sequenced in a study of post-analysis software for immune sequencing data. Presence of unique molecular identifiers characterized the TCR beta cDNA libraries. TCRdb re-called the PCR reads through MiXCR, storing one row per CDR3 protein. The sample includes fewer than 900,000 distinct CDR3 sequences, about 43% of them seen just once. Their antigen targets remain unknown. Findings and limits, study-wide: When patients were compared with controls, about five TRBV segments were more frequent, TRBV5-6, TRBV5-1 and TRBV20-1 among them.

Source material: blood. Receptors originate from a girl between 10 and 17 years old with multiple sclerosis.

The gene calls are TRBV29-1 and TRBJ1-1; unclear D gene. This CDR3 region has 13 residues. Germline CDR1 is SQVTM and CDR2 is ANQGSEA. V lost 6 bases and J lost 0, with 11 bases in between. CDR3 loop: CSVLDGVNTEAFF. The CDR3 DNA reads as TGCAGCGTCTTGGACGGAGTGAACACTGAAGCTTTCTTT.

This clonotype was counted a few times. The rearrangement uses TRBV7-2 and TRBJ1-1; unclear D gene. Germline V gene lookup returns CDR1 SGHTA and CDR2 FQGNSA. The V end was cut by 0 bases, the J end by 0 bases, with 11 bases between. This CDR3 spans 16 amino acids. The CDR3 region is CASSLALGGLNTEAFF. The CDR3, as DNA: TGTGCCAGCAGCTTAGCGCTGGGAGGGTTGAACACTGAAGCTTTCTTT.

This clonotype was counted a single time. The chain couples TRBV29-1 to TRBJ2-7; D assignment may be TRBD1 or TRBD2 (5 bases each). CDR3 length: 13 residues. Trimming shortened V by 6 bases and J by 2 bases, and 14 bases separated the two germline ends. Germline lookup yields CDR1 SQVTM and CDR2 ANQGSEA. CDR3 amino acids: CSVEGSSTYEQYF. For the CDR3, the DNA is TGCAGCGTAGAGGGGAGTTCGACCTACGAGCAGTACTTC.

This CDR3 reads CASSLWTGRTQYF. Written as DNA, the CDR3 is TGTGCCAGCAGCTTATGGACAGGGAGAACGCAGTATTTT. The V gene is TRBV5-6, the J gene TRBJ2-3; 8 nucleotides match TRBD1. CDR1 SGHDT and CDR2 YYEEEE come from the germline V gene. V was pared by 2 bases and J by 9 bases, with 5 bases of the junction left unmatched. CDR3 length equals 13 residues.

V usage is TRBV27 and J usage is TRBJ2-7; tentatively, D is TRBD1 or TRBD2 (5 bases each). V lost 4 bases and J 0 bases, leaving 13 bases between the germline ends. Germline V lookup: CDR1 MNHEY, CDR2 SMNVEV (reference sequence). The CDR3 covers 15 residues. CDR3 sequence: CASSYYGASSYEQYF. The CDR3 region has the DNA TGTGCCAGCAGTTATTACGGGGCCAGCTCCTACGAGCAGTACTTC.

This clonotype was detected a few times. V is TRBV7-9 and J is TRBJ2-5, with 10 bases lining up with TRBD2. Germline-derived CDR1 and CDR2 are SEHNR and FQNEAQ (reference sequence). This CDR3 comprises 13 residues. J lost 11 bases, V lost 1 base, and 4 bases had no gene match. CDR3 sequence reads: CASSLELAGEQYF. The CDR3 DNA follows: TGTGCCAGCAGCTTAGAGCTAGCGGGAGAGCAGTACTTC.

V gene TRBV12-3 or TRBV12-4 combines with J gene TRBJ1-1; D gene unclear. V lost 5 bases, J lost 3 bases, and 13 bases lay in between. The CDR3 runs to 14 residues. The CDR3 nucleotides are TGTGCCAGCAGTAAAGACGGTAAGGACACTGAAGCTTTCTTT. It yields the protein CASSKDGKDTEAFF.

This chain connects TRBV11-2 to TRBJ2-7; D perhaps matches TRBD1 (5 bases). V dropped 5 bases and J dropped 0 bases, with 20 bases sitting between them. The germline gives CDR1 SGHAT, CDR2 FQNNGV. This CDR3 contains 17 residues. The CDR3 reads CASSPLGLADSSYEQYF. The CDR3 bases are TGTGCCAGCAGCCCCCTTGGGTTAGCCGACAGCTCCTACGAGCAGTACTTC.

The chain is built from TRBV20-1 and TRBJ1-6, with 9 positions matching TRBD1. The CDR3 is 13 amino acids. V shed 0 bases and J 10 bases; nucleotides not matched to a gene: 1. In germline, CDR1 is DFQATT, CDR2 SNEGSKA (reference sequence). For the CDR3, the DNA is TGCAGTGCTAGAGAAACAGGGGGCTCACCCCTCCACTTT. Protein sequence: CSARETGGSPLHF.